The 7 T cell receptor beta chains below were found in one sample sequenced in a study of liver allograft versus peripheral blood T cells. Whole-study context: Blood and transplanted-liver T cell receptor repertoires from recipients were compared.

TCRdb re-called the reads through MiXCR, storing one row per CDR3 protein. This table holds fewer than 13,000 distinct CDR3 sequences, around a sixth found once. Source of these receptors: a human patient who had a liver transplant. A share of the T cells may be of graft donor origin.

This clonotype was seen a handful of times. The chain employs TRBV30 and TRBJ2-3; 8 nucleotides line up with TRBD2. V dropped 2 bases and J dropped 6; count of bases not matched to a gene: 7. The V gene's germline CDR1 is GTSNPN and CDR2 SVGIG (reference sequence). The CDR3 sequence is 14 residues long. CDR3: CAWSLGGGTDTQYF. The CDR3 region has the DNA TGTGCCTGGAGTCTTGGCGGGGGGACTGATACGCAGTATTTT.

This clonotype showed up many times. The gene calls are TRBV18 and TRBJ1-3, with D possibly being TRBD1 (6 bases). Trimming removed 5 bases at V and 0 bases at J, with 17 bases between. Germline V gene data show CDR1 as KGHSH and CDR2 as LQKENI. The CDR3 covers 17 residues. The CDR3 coding sequence is TGTGCCAGCTCATCAGGGACATCTACCGTCTCTGGAAACACCATATATTTT. This encodes CASSSGTSTVSGNTIYF.

The V gene is TRBV7-2, the J gene TRBJ2-1; no definite D call. V lost 5 bases, J lost 0 bases, and 11 bases lay in between. The length of the CDR3 is 15 residues. Per the germline V gene, CDR1 is SGHTA and CDR2 is FQGNSA. The CDR3 nucleotides are TGTGCCAGCAGCGGGTGGCAGGACTCCTACAATGAGCAGTTCTTC. Translated, it gives CASSGWQDSYNEQFF. Variable domain in full (rest from reference TRBV7-2 and TRBJ2-1): GAGVSQSPSNKVTEKGKDVELRCDPISGHTALYWYRQSLGQGLEFLIYFQGNSAPDKSGLPSDRFSAERTGGSVSTLTIQRTQQEDSAVYLCASSGWQDSYNEQFFGPGTRLTVL.

There are many counts of this clonotype. This chain uses TRBV6-6 with TRBJ1-6; 9 bases fit TRBD1. V was pared by 5 bases and J by 9 bases, with 20 bases of the junction left unmatched. CDR3 length: 19 residues. In germline, CDR1 is MNHNY, CDR2 SVGAGI (reference sequence). CDR3 residues: CASSERRDRAVGRSSPLHF. The CDR3 bases are TGTGCCAGCAGTGAACGCCGGGACAGGGCCGTCGGCAGGAGTTCACCCCTCCACTTT.

This clonotype is labeled medium-sized. This chain links TRBV18 with TRBJ1-2; the D gene is possibly TRBD1 (5 bases). Per germline, CDR1 KGHSH and CDR2 LQKENI. The CDR3 has 13 residues. Trimming removed 3 bases at V and 2 bases at J, with 7 bases between. The CDR3 reads CASSPDTNYGYTF. The CDR3 nucleotides read TGTGCCAGCTCACCGGACACCAACTATGGCTACACCTTC.

This clonotype was recorded many times. The chain carries TRBV18 and TRBJ1-2; 7 bases are shared with TRBD1. V dropped 2 bases and J dropped 4; count of bases not matched to a gene: 10. There are 16 residues in the CDR3. The germline V gene encodes CDR1 KGHSH and CDR2 LQKENI. The CDR3 loop reads CASSPGQAEGGYGYTF. The CDR3 DNA reads as TGTGCCAGCTCACCAGGACAGGCGGAGGGGGGCTATGGCTACACCTTC.

Remarks on this clonotype: One junction end does not reproduce the germline sequence, and a read error may be involved. The chain combines TRBV20-1 with TRBJ1-5, with a possible D match to TRBD1 (5 bases). There are 12 residues in the CDR3. Germline V CDR1 and CDR2: DFQATT, SNEGSKA (reference sequence). CDR3: CSARTMNRPQHF. DNA for the CDR3: TGCAGTGCAAGGACAATGAATCGGCCCCAGCATTTT.